This TCR beta chain is drawn from a study of PD-1 blockade in classical Hodgkin lymphoma. Assay: immunoSEQ multiplex PCR; the TCRdb copy retains only in-frame clones and omits some. The table includes tens of thousands of clones, roughly nine tenths detected once. The germline V gene has CDR1 MNHEY and CDR2 SVGAGI. This CDR3 region has 13 residues. Trimming took off 2 bases at V and 2 bases at J, with 6 bases between the two ends. As concerns this clone: Its antigen is unknown.

Study results and limitations: Diversity in CD4+ TCRs, unlike that measured in CD8+ TCRs, had risen significantly by C4D1.

As for time point: cycle 4 day 1 (C4D1), after 5 to 7 weeks of nivolumab. With no exception, relapse followed autologous stem cell transplantation in all patients, and brentuximab vedotin exposure varied. Sequencing was performed on peripheral blood mononuclear cells (PBMCs), taken before the fourth cycle of nivolumab. This rearrangement joins TRBV6-5 to TRBJ1-1; D remains unclear. The TCR was taken from a human donor with classical Hodgkin lymphoma. CDR3 amino acids: CASSYGPNTEAFF. DNA of the CDR3: TGTGCCAGCAGTTACGGGCCCAACACTGAAGCTTTCTTT.